The entry below describes one TCR beta chain. Its antigen is not known. The diagnoses drew upon clinical symptoms, serum thyroxine and TRAb, thyroid ultrasound and orbital computed tomography. These data originate in a study of T cells in Graves' hyperthyroidism and ophthalmopathy. Whole-study findings and limits: Most thyroid clonotypes expanded above 0.001 appeared in blood too. Researchers report that a 13 V-J model separated ophthalmopathy from stable hyperthyroidism.

Looked up from germline, CDR1 is SGHTA and CDR2 is FQGNSA. V dropped 2 bases and J dropped 1 base, with 8 bases sitting between them. CDR3 size: 14 residues. It was RNA transcripts that yielded the amplified TCR beta CDR3 regions. The HTBI primer set was used in a first-round RT-PCR of the TCR CDR3. TCRdb passed the multiplex PCR reads through MiXCR, listing each CDR3 protein once. The table lists approximately 100,000 distinct CDR3 sequences, about 37% of them singletons. The TCR sequence derives from a woman in her twenties or thirties with Graves' hyperthyroidism. The chain links TRBV7-2 to TRBJ1-2; the D gene is possibly TRBD1 (6 bases). The sequencing sample was made of peripheral blood or thyroid tissue (not recorded which). This CDR3 reads CASSLTGINYGYTF. In DNA form, the CDR3 reads TGTGCCAGCAGCTTAACAGGGATTAACTATGGCTACACCTTC.